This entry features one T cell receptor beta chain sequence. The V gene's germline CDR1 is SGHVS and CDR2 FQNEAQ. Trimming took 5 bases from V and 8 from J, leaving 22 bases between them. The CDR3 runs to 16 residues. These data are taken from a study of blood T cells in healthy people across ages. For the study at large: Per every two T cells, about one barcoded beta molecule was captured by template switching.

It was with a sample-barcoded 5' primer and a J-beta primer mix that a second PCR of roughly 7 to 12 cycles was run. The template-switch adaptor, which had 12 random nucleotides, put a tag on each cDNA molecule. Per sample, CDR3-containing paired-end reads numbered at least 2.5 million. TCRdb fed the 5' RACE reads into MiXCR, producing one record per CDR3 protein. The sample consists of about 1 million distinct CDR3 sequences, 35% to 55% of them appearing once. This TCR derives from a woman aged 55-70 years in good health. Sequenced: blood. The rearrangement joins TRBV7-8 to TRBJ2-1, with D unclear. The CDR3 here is CASSPEVLPATDEQFF. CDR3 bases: TGTGCCAGCAGCCCCGAGGTGCTACCAGCGACGGATGAGCAGTTCTTC. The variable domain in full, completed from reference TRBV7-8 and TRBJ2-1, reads GAGVSQSPRYKVAKRGQDVALRCDPISGHVSLFWYQQALGQGPEFLTYFQNEAQLDKSGLPSDRFFAERPEGSVSTLKIQRTQQEDSAVYLCASSPEVLPATDEQFFGPGTRLTVL.